Below, one T cell receptor (beta chain) is given with its context. The patients sequenced had a carbamazepine-induced Stevens-Johnson syndrome or toxic epidermal necrolysis reaction. Germline V CDR1 and CDR2: DFQATT, SNEGSKA (reference sequence). The CDR3 is 15 amino acids. The sample is drawn from a study of T cells in severe cutaneous drug reactions. TCR subtype-specific primers in iRepertoire multiplex PCR prepared libraries for bulk and single-cell sequencing. Each CDR3 protein gets one entry in TCRdb, which reprocessed the multiplex PCR reads and gives no DNA. Its table lists around 20,000 distinct CDR3 sequences.

The chain uses TRBV20-1 and TRBJ2-3. The sequenced sample consisted of PBMCs. The clonotype comes from a human donor with toxic epidermal necrolysis, a severe cutaneous drug reaction. The CDR3 is CSAREGFAGTDTQYF.